This T cell receptor beta chain was identified during a study of shared clonotypes between healthy human individuals. Study background: Donor composition was a couple of women and a few men, aged 18 to 49.

Each sorted subset replicate got 200 ng genomic DNA, 25,000 to 30,000 genomes. In the authors' workflow: Filtering differed for immunoSEQ, which gave only junction sequences without quality scores. The protocol was immunoSEQ multiplex PCR, while the TCRdb copy is restricted to in-frame clones and leaves out a portion. D and trimming were read from the DNA, whereas the V and J calls and clone size are those reported in that table. The sample records around 940,000 clones, about three quarters being singletons. The germline V and J ends were trimmed by 8 bases and 6 bases, with 13 bases remaining between them. Germline V gene data show CDR1 as MNHNS and CDR2 as SASEGT. The CDR3 is made up of 12 amino acids. CD4+ cells underwent separation, giving CD45RA+ naive and CD45RA-negative memory subsets.

The clonotype comes from a man between 18 and 35 years old in good health. This chain connects TRBV6-1 to TRBJ1-2, with D possibly matching TRBD1 (5 bases). Sequencing input: memory CD4+ T cells sorted from blood. Noted subset: CD45RA-negative fraction. The CDR3 sequence is CASLREGDGYTF. As DNA, the CDR3 is TGTGCCAGCCTCCGAGAAGGGGATGGCTACACCTTC.